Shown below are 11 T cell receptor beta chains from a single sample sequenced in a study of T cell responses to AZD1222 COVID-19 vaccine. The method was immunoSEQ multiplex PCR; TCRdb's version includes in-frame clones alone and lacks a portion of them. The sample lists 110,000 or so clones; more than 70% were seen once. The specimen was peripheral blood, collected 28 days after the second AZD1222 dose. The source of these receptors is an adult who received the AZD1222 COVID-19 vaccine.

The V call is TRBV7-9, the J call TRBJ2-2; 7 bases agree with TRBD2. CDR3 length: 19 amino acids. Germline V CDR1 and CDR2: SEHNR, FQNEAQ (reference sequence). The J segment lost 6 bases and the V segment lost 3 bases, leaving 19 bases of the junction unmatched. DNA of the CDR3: TGTGCCAGCAGCTTGCCGTATAGTATTGGGCGGGAGCTGGCCGGGGAGCTGTTTTTT. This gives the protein CASSLPYSIGRELAGELFF.

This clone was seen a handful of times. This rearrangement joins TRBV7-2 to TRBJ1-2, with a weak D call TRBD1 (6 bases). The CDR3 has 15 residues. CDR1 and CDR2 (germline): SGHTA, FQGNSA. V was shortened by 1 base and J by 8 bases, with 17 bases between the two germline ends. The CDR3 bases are TGTGCCAGCAGCTTAGAGCTGGGACAATCGGGAGGCTACACCTTC. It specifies CASSLELGQSGGYTF.

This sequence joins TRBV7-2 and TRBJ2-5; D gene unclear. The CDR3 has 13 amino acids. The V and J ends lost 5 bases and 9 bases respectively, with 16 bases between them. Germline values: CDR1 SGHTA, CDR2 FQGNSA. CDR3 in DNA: TGTGCCAGCAGCCCCACTACGGCCGCGGCCCAGTACTTC. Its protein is CASSPTTAAAQYF.

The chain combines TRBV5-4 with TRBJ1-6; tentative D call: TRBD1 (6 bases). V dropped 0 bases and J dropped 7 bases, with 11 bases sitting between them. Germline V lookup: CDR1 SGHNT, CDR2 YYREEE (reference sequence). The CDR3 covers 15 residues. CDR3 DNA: TGTGCCAGCAGCTTGGGTACAGGGCTGAATTCACCCCTCCACTTT. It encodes CASSLGTGLNSPLHF.

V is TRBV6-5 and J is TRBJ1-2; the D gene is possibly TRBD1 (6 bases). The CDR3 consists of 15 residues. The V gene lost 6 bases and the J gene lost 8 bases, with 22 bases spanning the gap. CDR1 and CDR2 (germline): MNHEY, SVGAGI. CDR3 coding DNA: TGTGCCAGCAGAGTGAGCCTGACAGGCGCTTACGGCTACACCTTC. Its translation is CASRVSLTGAYGYTF.

CDR3 sequence: CASSFQTGNTEAFF. The CDR3 DNA reads as TGTGCCAGCAGCTTCCAGACAGGTAACACTGAAGCTTTCTTT. The chain recombines TRBV11-2 with TRBJ1-1, with D perhaps matching TRBD1 (6 bases). Germline CDR1 reads SGHAT; CDR2 reads FQNNGV. Trimming stripped 3 bases from V and 2 bases from J, with 10 bases between. This CDR3 contains 14 residues.

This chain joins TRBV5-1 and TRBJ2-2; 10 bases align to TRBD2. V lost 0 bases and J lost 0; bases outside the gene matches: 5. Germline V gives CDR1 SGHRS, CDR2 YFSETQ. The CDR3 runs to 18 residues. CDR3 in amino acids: CASSLATSGAANTGELFF. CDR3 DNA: TGCGCCAGCAGCTTGGCCACTAGCGGGGCCGCGAACACCGGGGAGCTGTTTTTT.

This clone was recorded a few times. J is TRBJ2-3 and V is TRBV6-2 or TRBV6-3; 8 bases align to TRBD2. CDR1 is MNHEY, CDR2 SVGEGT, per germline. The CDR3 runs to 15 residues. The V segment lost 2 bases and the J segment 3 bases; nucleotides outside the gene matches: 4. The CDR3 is CASSYQAGGTDTQYF. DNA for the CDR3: TGTGCCAGCAGTTACCAGGCGGGGGGAACAGATACGCAGTATTTT.

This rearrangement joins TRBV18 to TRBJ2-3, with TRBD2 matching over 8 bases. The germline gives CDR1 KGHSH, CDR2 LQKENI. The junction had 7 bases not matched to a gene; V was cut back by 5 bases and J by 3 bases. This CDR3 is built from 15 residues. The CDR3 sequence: CASSSLAGGTDTQYF. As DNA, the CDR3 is TGTGCCAGCTCATCATTGGCGGGAGGTACAGATACGCAGTATTTT.

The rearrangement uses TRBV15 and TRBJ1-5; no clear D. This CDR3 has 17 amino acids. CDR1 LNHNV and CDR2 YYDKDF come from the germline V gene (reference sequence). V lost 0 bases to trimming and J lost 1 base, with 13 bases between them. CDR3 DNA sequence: TGTGCCACCAGCAGAGAAAGAAGGAGTCCCAGCAATCAGCCCCAGCATTTT. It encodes CATSRERRSPSNQPQHF.

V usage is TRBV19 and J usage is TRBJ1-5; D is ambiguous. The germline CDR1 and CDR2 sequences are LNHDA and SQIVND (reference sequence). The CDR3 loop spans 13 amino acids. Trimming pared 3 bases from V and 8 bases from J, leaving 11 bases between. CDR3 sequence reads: CASSIRGSEPQHF. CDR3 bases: TGTGCCAGTAGTATTAGAGGATCTGAGCCCCAGCATTTT. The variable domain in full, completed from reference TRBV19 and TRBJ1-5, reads DGGITQSPKYLFRKEGQNVTLSCEQNLNHDAMYWYRQDPGQGLRLIYYSQIVNDFQKGDIAEGYSVSREKKESFPLTVTSAQKNPTAFYLCASSIRGSEPQHFGDGTRLSIL.